The T cell receptor beta chain under discussion was sequenced for a study of beta chain features in type 1 diabetes. Overall study results and limits: High-TCR-expressing cells could be over-represented by cDNA sequencing. Patients with type 1 diabetes showed fewer VDJ junction insertions and more deletions. TCRB CDR3 length was moderately but significantly reduced in all four CD4+ subsets of Type 1 diabetes patients.

V lost 11 bases to trimming and J lost 7 bases, with 17 bases between them. The V gene's germline CDR1 is MDHEN and CDR2 SYDVKM. CDR3 length: 12 residues. Sorted CD4+ subsets: naive, central memory, regulatory, stem cell-like memory (CD45RO/CCR7/CD25/CD127/CD95/CD27 panel). About this clone: The antigen is unknown.

Expressed TCRB transcripts were sequenced because the isolated RNA had all been reverse transcribed beforehand. Some clones are missing from TCRdb's copy, which holds only in-frame ones; the method was immunoSEQ multiplex PCR. The sample contains roughly 160,000 clones, 7.8% of which appear only once. This TCR derives from a woman in her 40s with type 1 diabetes. V is TRBV28 and J is TRBJ1-1; no clear D. Sequencing used central memory CD4+ T cells from blood. CDR3 nucleotide sequence: TGTGCCTCCTTAGGGCCGGGGATTGAAGCTTTCTTT. Protein product: CASLGPGIEAFF.